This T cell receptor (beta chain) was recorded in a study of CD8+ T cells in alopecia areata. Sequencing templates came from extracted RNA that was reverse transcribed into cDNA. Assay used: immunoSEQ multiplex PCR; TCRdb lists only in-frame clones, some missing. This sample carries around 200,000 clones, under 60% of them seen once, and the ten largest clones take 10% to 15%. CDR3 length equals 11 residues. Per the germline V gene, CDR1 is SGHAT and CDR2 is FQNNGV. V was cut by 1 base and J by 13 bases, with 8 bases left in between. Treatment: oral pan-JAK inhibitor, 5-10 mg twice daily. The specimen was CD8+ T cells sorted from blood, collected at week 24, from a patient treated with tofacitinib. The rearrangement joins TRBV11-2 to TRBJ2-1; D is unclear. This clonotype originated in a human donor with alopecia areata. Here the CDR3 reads CASSLGVRQFF. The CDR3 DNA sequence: TGTGCCAGCAGCTTAGGAGTAAGACAGTTCTTC.